The 27 T cell receptor beta chains in this list originate from one sample, sequenced in a study of CD8 T cells in ankylosing spondylitis. TCRdb called the 5' RACE reads again in MiXCR, with one record for every CDR3 protein. Here the sample spans about 250,000 distinct CDR3 sequences, 32% being singletons. The specimen sequenced was blood, either unsorted or a sorted T cell fraction (not recorded which). Receptors were obtained from a male donor with ankylosing spondylitis or in good health (not recorded which).

The rearrangement joins TRBV9 to TRBJ2-1; TRBD2 agrees at 11 bases. With 0 bases clipped from V and 8 bases from J, the junction kept 7 bases outside the gene matches. The CDR3 is 16 amino acids. From germline, CDR1 is SGDLS and CDR2 YYNGEE. The CDR3 coding sequence is TGTGCCAGCAGCGTAGCGGTAGCGGGGGGGCCCTATGAGCAGTTCTTC. This codes for CASSVAVAGGPYEQFF.

This chain uses TRBV20-1 with TRBJ1-1; no definite D call. This CDR3 region has 15 residues. In germline, CDR1 is DFQATT, CDR2 SNEGSKA (reference sequence). V shed 3 bases and J shed 3 bases, with 17 bases lying between them. The CDR3 is CSASAWGGSDTEAFF. CDR3 bases: TGCAGTGCTAGTGCCTGGGGAGGGTCGGACACTGAAGCTTTCTTT.

V is TRBV20-1 and J is TRBJ1-4; D gene unclear. Germline V gene data show CDR1 as DFQATT and CDR2 as SNEGSKA (reference sequence). CDR3 length: 12 residues. V lost 6 bases and J 4 bases, leaving 9 bases between the germline ends. The CDR3 nucleotides read TGCAGTGCGCGGGCCCTTAATGAAAAACTGTTTTTT. Its translation is CSARALNEKLFF.

This sequence joins TRBV7-2 and TRBJ2-1; the D gene is possibly TRBD2 (6 bases). Germline V CDR1 and CDR2: SGHTA, FQGNSA. V lost 5 bases and J lost 0, with 14 bases in between. There are 16 residues in the CDR3. The CDR3 DNA sequence: TGTGCCAGCAGCGCGAGCGGGTCAAGCTCCTACAATGAGCAGTTCTTC. This encodes CASSASGSSSYNEQFF.

The J gene is TRBJ2-1, the V gene TRBV12-3 or TRBV12-4; 8 bases line up with TRBD1. The CDR3 runs 17 residues. The CDR3 sequence: CAAAGDETGEYYNEQFF. In DNA, the CDR3 is TGTGCTGCAGCAGGCGATGAGACAGGGGAATACTACAATGAGCAGTTCTTC.

This chain links TRBV3-1 with TRBJ2-2, with a weak D call TRBD2 (8 bases). V was cut by 6 bases and J by 0 bases, with 20 bases left in between. The CDR3 totals 18 residues. CDR1 and CDR2 (germline): LGHDT, YNNKEL (reference sequence). The CDR3 nucleotides read TGTGCCAGCAGAAGTTCCGGGGGGGACAGCACGAACACCGGGGAGCTGTTTTTT. This translates into CASRSSGGDSTNTGELFF.

The sample holds a few counts of this clonotype. The V gene is TRBV3-1, the J gene TRBJ2-7; D unresolved. Germline V gives CDR1 LGHDT, CDR2 YNNKEL (reference sequence). This CDR3 has 15 amino acids. V lost 1 base to trimming and J lost 3 bases, with 13 bases between them. The CDR3 protein is CASSQGPPGYYEQYF. The DNA of the CDR3 is TGTGCCAGCAGCCAAGGTCCCCCAGGATACTACGAGCAGTACTTC.

This clonotype showed up just once. V and J are TRBV9 and TRBJ1-2, with TRBD1 matching 8 bases. The CDR3 consists of 16 residues. V lost 0 bases to trimming and J lost 4 bases; unmatched junction nucleotides: 8. Germline CDR1 SGDLS, CDR2 YYNGEE. The CDR3 bases are TGTGCCAGCAGCGTAGCACAGGGCACAGGGGGCTATGGCTACACCTTC. Amino acid sequence: CASSVAQGTGGYGYTF.

Details on this clonotype: Sequence at one end of the junction differs from germline and may be a read error. The CDR3 bases are TGTTCCAGCTCGCAGCAATCAGGGGTGGTGACCCAGTACTTC. This encodes CSSSQQSGVVTQYF. This rearrangement joins TRBV7-9 to TRBJ2-5; maybe TRBD1 (6 bases). Germline lookup yields CDR1 SEHNR and CDR2 FQNEAQ (reference sequence). This CDR3 has 14 residues.

In its sample, this clonotype was seen a few times. V usage is TRBV5-1 and J usage is TRBJ2-7; 7 positions match TRBD1. With V trimmed by 2 bases and J by 2 bases, 4 bases remained unmatched. Germline V gives CDR1 SGHRS, CDR2 YFSETQ. This CDR3 is built from 14 residues. The CDR3 region has the DNA TGCGCCAGCAGCTTAGAGGGGGCACCCTACGAGCAGTACTTC. Its protein product is CASSLEGAPYEQYF.

This clonotype was observed a handful of times. The chain combines TRBV20-1 with TRBJ1-6, with 8 bases identical to TRBD1. Germline V gene sequence: CDR1 DFQATT, CDR2 SNEGSKA (reference sequence). J was trimmed by 8 bases and V by 2 bases; bases with no gene match: 11. CDR3 length equals 16 residues. The DNA for the CDR3 is TGCAGTGCTAGACATTGGCCGGGACAGGCAGATTCACCCCTCCACTTT. It encodes CSARHWPGQADSPLHF.

Comment on this clonotype: The germline gene is not matched at one end of the junction; a read error may be the cause. The chain couples TRBV7-7 to TRBJ2-3; unclear D gene. The CDR3 contains 13 residues. In germline, CDR1 is SSHAT, CDR2 FNYEAQ (reference sequence). The CDR3 region has the DNA TGTGCTAGCAGCTTATTTGGCAGCGATACGCAGTATTTT. This sequence encodes CASSLFGSDTQYF.

This chain connects TRBV2 to TRBJ2-2; D is ambiguous. The V end was cut by 4 bases, the J end by 1 base, with 10 bases between. Germline V gives CDR1 SNHLY, CDR2 FYNNEI. CDR3 length equals 15 residues. CDR3 region: CASSVSEVNTGELFF. CDR3 coding DNA: TGTGCCAGCAGTGTCTCCGAAGTGAACACCGGGGAGCTGTTTTTT.

This clonotype was counted between two and nine times. J is TRBJ2-7 and V is TRBV10-3; 7 bases match TRBD2. Trimming at V came to 4 bases and at J to 2 bases, leaving 5 bases not matched to a gene. Germline CDR1 ENHRY, CDR2 SYGVKD. The CDR3 totals 14 residues. The CDR3 DNA reads as TGTGCCATCAGTGGACGGGGGGTAGCCTACGAGCAGTACTTC. Protein sequence: CAISGRGVAYEQYF.

In its sample, this clonotype was seen many times. This sequence joins TRBV15 and TRBJ1-6; unclear D gene. This CDR3 comprises 11 residues. Trimming removed 6 bases at V and 14 bases at J, with 11 bases between. Germline V gene data show CDR1 as LNHNV and CDR2 as YYDKDF (reference sequence). CDR3 region: CATRDGASLHF. The CDR3, as DNA: TGTGCCACCAGAGATGGAGCGTCCCTCCACTTT.

CDR3 protein: CSGDTGSVTDTQYF. The CDR3 nucleotides are TGCAGCGGGGACACAGGGTCTGTCACAGATACGCAGTATTTT. This chain links TRBV29-1 with TRBJ2-3; perhaps TRBD1 as D (6 bases). Germline values: CDR1 SQVTM, CDR2 ANQGSEA. V lost 7 bases, J lost 2 bases, and 16 bases lay in between. The CDR3 consists of 14 residues.

The chain is built from TRBV27 and TRBJ2-7; maybe TRBD2 (6 bases). The CDR3 totals 14 residues. V was shortened by 8 bases and J by 3 bases, with 17 bases between the two germline ends. Germline V gene data show CDR1 as MNHEY and CDR2 as SMNVEV (reference sequence). CDR3 protein: CASRAEGGLYEQYF. DNA of the CDR3: TGTGCCAGCCGCGCGGAGGGTGGGCTCTACGAGCAGTACTTC.

This clonotype was counted a few times. J is TRBJ2-2 and V is TRBV12-3 or TRBV12-4, with D unresolved. This CDR3 comprises 14 residues. The germline V and J ends were trimmed by 2 bases and 1 base, with 5 bases remaining between them. The CDR3 reads CASSLTVNTGELFF. DNA for the CDR3: TGTGCCAGCAGTTTAACAGTGAACACCGGGGAGCTGTTTTTT.

This clonotype occurred a few times. The chain employs TRBV10-3 and TRBJ2-7, with a weak D call TRBD2 (7 bases). Per the germline V gene, CDR1 is ENHRY and CDR2 is SYGVKD. V was trimmed by 5 bases and J by 1 base, leaving 18 bases between them. This CDR3 contains 16 residues. CDR3 sequence: CAISSPNRGASYEQYF. Written as DNA, the CDR3 is TGTGCCATCAGTTCTCCTAATCGGGGGGCTTCCTACGAGCAGTACTTC.

This clonotype was counted between two and nine times. The chain employs TRBV11-2 and TRBJ2-7; TRBD1 matches at 7 bases. The trim removed 0 bases at V and 3 bases at J, leaving 5 bases unmatched. The CDR3 totals 15 residues. Germline loops: CDR1 SGHAT, CDR2 FQNNGV. Written as DNA, the CDR3 is TGTGCCAGCAGCTTAGATGGTCAGGGGGACTACGAGCAGTACTTC. This gives the protein CASSLDGQGDYEQYF.

This chain joins TRBV20-1 and TRBJ2-1; D not resolved. V lost 4 bases and J 3 bases, leaving 16 bases between the germline ends. Germline values: CDR1 DFQATT, CDR2 SNEGSKA (reference sequence). This CDR3 region has 15 residues. CDR3 nucleotide sequence: TGCAGTGCTATCGACCGGGCAGGTAGCTACAATGAGCAGTTCTTC. As protein: CSAIDRAGSYNEQFF.

This clonotype has only a few counts. J is TRBJ2-7 and V is TRBV29-1, with 10 bases aligning to TRBD1. V lost 6 bases and J lost 3; bases outside the gene matches: 2. The CDR3 runs 12 residues. Germline V lookup: CDR1 SQVTM, CDR2 ANQGSEA. The CDR3 DNA reads TGCAGCGTCAGGACAGGGGGCTACGAGCAGTACTTC. Protein: CSVRTGGYEQYF.

There are a few counts of this clonotype. The chain combines TRBV28 with TRBJ1-6; D unclear. Germline CDR1 is MDHEN and CDR2 is SYDVKM. The CDR3 runs 15 residues. Trimming took off 3 bases at V and 7 bases at J, with 13 bases between the two ends. The CDR3 reads CASSFSDGINSPLHF. The CDR3 bases are TGTGCCAGCAGTTTTTCGGACGGAATCAATTCACCCCTCCACTTT.

A few counts support this clonotype. The chain combines TRBV12-3 or TRBV12-4 with TRBJ2-1; a weak D match, TRBD2 (6 bases). The CDR3 covers 18 residues. V was trimmed by 7 bases and J by 0 bases, leaving 22 bases between them. For the CDR3, the DNA is TGTGCCAGCAAACCGGGGATCGGGGCGGGGAGCTCCTACAATGAGCAGTTCTTC. Its protein product is CASKPGIGAGSSYNEQFF.

The chain employs TRBV20-1 and TRBJ1-6; no firm D call. The CDR3 loop spans 12 amino acids. Trimming pared 1 base from V and 12 bases from J, leaving 10 bases between. The germline gives CDR1 DFQATT, CDR2 SNEGSKA (reference sequence). For the CDR3, the DNA is TGCAGTGCTAGAGGGGAAGAAGAACCCCTCCACTTT. Residues: CSARGEEEPLHF.

The chain employs TRBV20-1 and TRBJ1-1, with a weak D call TRBD1 (5 bases). Germline V gene data show CDR1 as DFQATT and CDR2 as SNEGSKA (reference sequence). The CDR3 has 13 residues. V lost 4 bases and J lost 1, with 10 bases in between. The CDR3 loop reads CSATRGGNTEAFF. CDR3 in DNA: TGCAGTGCTACCCGGGGGGGGAACACTGAAGCTTTCTTT.

The genes are TRBV30 and TRBJ1-5; tentative D call: TRBD1 (6 bases). The CDR3 loop spans 15 amino acids. V lost 0 bases and J lost 2, with 11 bases in between. The germline V gene has CDR1 GTSNPN and CDR2 SVGIG (reference sequence). In DNA, the CDR3 is TGTGCCTGGAGTGTAAGCAGGGGAGGCAATCAGCCCCAGCATTTT. This encodes CAWSVSRGGNQPQHF.